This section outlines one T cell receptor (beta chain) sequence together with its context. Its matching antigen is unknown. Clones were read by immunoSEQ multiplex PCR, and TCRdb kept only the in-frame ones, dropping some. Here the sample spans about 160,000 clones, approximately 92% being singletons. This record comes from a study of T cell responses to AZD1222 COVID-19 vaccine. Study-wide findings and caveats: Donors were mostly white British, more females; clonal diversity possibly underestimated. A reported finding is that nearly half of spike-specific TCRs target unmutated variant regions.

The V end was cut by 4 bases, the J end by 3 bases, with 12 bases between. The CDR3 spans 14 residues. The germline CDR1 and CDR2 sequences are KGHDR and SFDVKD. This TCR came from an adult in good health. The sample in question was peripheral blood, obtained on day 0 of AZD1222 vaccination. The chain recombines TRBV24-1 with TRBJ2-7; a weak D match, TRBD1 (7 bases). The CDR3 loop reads CATSEAGGGYEQYF. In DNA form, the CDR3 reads TGTGCCACCAGTGAGGCAGGGGGAGGCTACGAGCAGTACTTC.